Below, 10 T cell receptor beta chains from the same sample are listed, as sequenced in a study. TCRdb re-derived calls from the 5' RACE reads in MiXCR, one entry per CDR3 protein. The sample records roughly 44,000 distinct CDR3 sequences, over 25% being singletons. What was sequenced was memory CD4+ T cells sorted from a lymph node. Subset denoted: memory CD4+ T cells, CD4+CD45RO+CD25-. These receptors all come from a female donor with breast cancer.

This clonotype came up a few times. The chain uses TRBV7-2 and TRBJ1-5, with no clear D. The germline V gene has CDR1 SGHTA and CDR2 FQGNSA. The CDR3 has 13 amino acids. V was trimmed by 5 bases and J by 3 bases, leaving 8 bases between them. The CDR3 nucleotides read TGTGCCAGCAGCCCCTTGGTCAATCAGCCCCAGCATTTT. Amino acids: CASSPLVNQPQHF.

This rearrangement joins TRBV6-5 to TRBJ1-5; possibly TRBD1 for D (5 bases). V lost 4 bases and J 5 bases, leaving 15 bases between the germline ends. This CDR3 has 15 residues. CDR1 is MNHEY, CDR2 SVGAGI, per germline. The CDR3, as DNA: TGTGCCAGCAGTTTACAAGGGGTCGGCGATCAGCCCCAGCATTTT. Translating it yields CASSLQGVGDQPQHF.

This sequence joins TRBV5-1 and TRBJ2-1; 8 nucleotides agree with TRBD1. Germline CDR1 SGHRS, CDR2 YFSETQ. The V gene end was trimmed by 4 bases and the J gene end by 2 bases; junction bases not matched to a gene: 8. The CDR3 extends over 16 amino acids. This chain's CDR3 is CASSQDRGGTYNEQFF. In DNA, the CDR3 is TGCGCCAGCAGCCAAGACAGGGGAGGTACCTACAATGAGCAGTTCTTC.

The chain recombines TRBV3-1 with TRBJ2-5; perhaps TRBD2 as D (6 bases). The germline CDR1 and CDR2 sequences are LGHDT and YNNKEL (reference sequence). Between the trimmed V and J ends, which lost 1 base and 5 bases, there was a span of 11 bases. The CDR3 is 14 residues long. Here the CDR3 reads CASSQAGVRETQYF. In DNA, the CDR3 is TGTGCCAGCAGCCAAGCGGGAGTCCGGGAGACCCAGTACTTC.

The chain links TRBV12-3 or TRBV12-4 to TRBJ2-5; D tentatively fits TRBD1 or TRBD2 (5 bases each). The CDR3 spans 12 residues. V lost 7 bases, J lost 7 bases, and 13 bases lay in between. CDR3 region: CASKRSGGTQYF. Written as DNA, the CDR3 is TGTGCCAGCAAGCGTAGTGGGGGGACCCAGTACTTC.

The rearrangement joins TRBV5-1 to TRBJ2-5, with D perhaps TRBD2 (6 bases). Trimming pared 2 bases from V and 5 bases from J, leaving 16 bases between. This CDR3 contains 15 residues. Per the germline V gene, CDR1 is SGHRS and CDR2 is YFSETQ. The CDR3 DNA follows: TGCGCCAGCAGCTTCAGAGGTGGGACTTCGGAGACCCAGTACTTC. Translating gives CASSFRGGTSETQYF.

In its sample, this clonotype was seen a few times. The rearrangement links TRBV5-4 to TRBJ1-1, with D unclear. Germline CDR1 is SGHNT and CDR2 is YYREEE (reference sequence). The CDR3 runs to 14 residues. Between the trimmed V and J ends, which lost 0 bases and 4 bases, there was a span of 10 bases. The CDR3 DNA reads as TGTGCCAGCAGCTTGGAGGTGGTTGGCACTGAAGCTTTCTTT. It yields the protein CASSLEVVGTEAFF.

This clonotype was seen repeatedly, ten times or more. V usage is TRBV6-5 and J usage is TRBJ1-5, with TRBD1 matching over 10 bases. The CDR3 totals 14 residues. Germline-derived CDR1 and CDR2 are MNHEY and SVGAGI. V lost 2 bases to trimming and J lost 6 bases; unmatched junction nucleotides: 1. The CDR3 region has the DNA TGTGCCAGCAGTTACGGGACAGGGGCTCAGCCCCAGCATTTT. This sequence encodes CASSYGTGAQPQHF.

This clonotype has just one count. This chain connects TRBV7-3 to TRBJ2-3; maybe TRBD2 (6 bases). This CDR3 contains 13 residues. Germline lookup yields CDR1 SGHTA and CDR2 FQGTGA. Trimming removed 6 bases at V and 8 bases at J, with 15 bases between. The CDR3, as DNA: TGTGCCAGCAGAGGGGACTCCCGCGGTACGCAGTATTTT. Protein: CASRGDSRGTQYF.

This chain connects TRBV20-1 to TRBJ2-7, with 16 nucleotides matching TRBD2. The CDR3 spans 14 residues. In germline, CDR1 is DFQATT, CDR2 SNEGSKA (reference sequence). J gave up 7 bases and V 5 bases, and 5 bases lay outside the gene matches. In DNA form, the CDR3 reads TGCAGTGCTGACCGGGGACTAGCGGGGGGGGAGCAGTACTTC. Its translation is CSADRGLAGGEQYF.